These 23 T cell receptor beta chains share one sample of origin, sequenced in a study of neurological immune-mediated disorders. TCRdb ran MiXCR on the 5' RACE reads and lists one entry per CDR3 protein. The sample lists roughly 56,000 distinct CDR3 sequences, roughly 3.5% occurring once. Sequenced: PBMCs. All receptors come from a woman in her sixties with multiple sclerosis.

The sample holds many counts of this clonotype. CDR3 loop: CSASGSGVTDTQYF. The CDR3, as DNA: TGCAGTGCTAGTGGTAGCGGGGTGACAGATACGCAGTATTTT. The chain employs TRBV20-1 and TRBJ2-3, with 8 bases aligning to TRBD2. V shed 3 bases, J shed 3 bases, and the junction held 5 bases outside the gene matches. CDR1 and CDR2 from the germline V gene are DFQATT and SNEGSKA (reference sequence). The CDR3 is 14 residues long.

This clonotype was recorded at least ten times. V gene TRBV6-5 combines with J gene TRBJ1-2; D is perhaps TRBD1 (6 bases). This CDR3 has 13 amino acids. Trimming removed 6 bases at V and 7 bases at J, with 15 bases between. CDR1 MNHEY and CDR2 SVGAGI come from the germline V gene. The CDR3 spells CASRRGQTGGYTF. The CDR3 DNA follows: TGTGCCAGCAGACGCGGACAGACGGGTGGCTACACCTTC.

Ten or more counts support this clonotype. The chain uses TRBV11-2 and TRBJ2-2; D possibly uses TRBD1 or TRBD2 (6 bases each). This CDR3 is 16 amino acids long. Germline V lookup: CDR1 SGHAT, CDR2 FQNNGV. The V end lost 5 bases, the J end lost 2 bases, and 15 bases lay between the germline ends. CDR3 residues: CASSPRTGANTGELFF. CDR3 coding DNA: TGTGCCAGCAGCCCACGAACGGGGGCCAACACCGGGGAGCTGTTTTTT.

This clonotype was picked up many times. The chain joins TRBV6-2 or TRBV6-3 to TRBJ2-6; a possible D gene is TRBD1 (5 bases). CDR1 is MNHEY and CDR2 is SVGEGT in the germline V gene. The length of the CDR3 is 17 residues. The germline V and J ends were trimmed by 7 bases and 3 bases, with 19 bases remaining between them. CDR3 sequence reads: CASKRGQSVYGANVLTF. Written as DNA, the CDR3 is TGTGCCAGCAAAAGGGGCCAATCGGTTTATGGGGCCAACGTCCTGACTTTC.

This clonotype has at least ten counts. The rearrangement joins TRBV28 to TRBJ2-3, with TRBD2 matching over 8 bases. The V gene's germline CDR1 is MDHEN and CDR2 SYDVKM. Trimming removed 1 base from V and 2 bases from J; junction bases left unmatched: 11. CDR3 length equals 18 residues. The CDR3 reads CASSLLVSAGGDTDTQYF. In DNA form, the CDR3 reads TGTGCCAGCAGTTTATTAGTCAGCGCGGGGGGAGACACAGATACGCAGTATTTT.

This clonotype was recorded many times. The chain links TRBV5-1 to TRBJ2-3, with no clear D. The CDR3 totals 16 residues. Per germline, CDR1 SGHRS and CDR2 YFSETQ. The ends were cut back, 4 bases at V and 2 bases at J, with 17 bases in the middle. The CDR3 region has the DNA TGCGCCAGCAGCGCGAACGGCTCGCCCGTCACAGATACGCAGTATTTT. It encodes CASSANGSPVTDTQYF.

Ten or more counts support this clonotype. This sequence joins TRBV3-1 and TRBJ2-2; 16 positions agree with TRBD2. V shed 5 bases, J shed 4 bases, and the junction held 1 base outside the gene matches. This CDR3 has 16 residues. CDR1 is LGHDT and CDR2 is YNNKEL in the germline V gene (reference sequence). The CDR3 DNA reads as TGTGCCAGCAGCGGGACTAGCGGGGGGGCCACCGGGGAGCTGTTTTTT. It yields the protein CASSGTSGGATGELFF.

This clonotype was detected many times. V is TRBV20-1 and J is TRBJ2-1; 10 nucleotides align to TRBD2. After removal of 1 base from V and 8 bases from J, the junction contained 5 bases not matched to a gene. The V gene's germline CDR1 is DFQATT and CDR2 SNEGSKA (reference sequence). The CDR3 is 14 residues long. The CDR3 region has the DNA TGCAGTGCTAGAGCTACTAGCGGGGCTGATGAGCAGTTCTTC. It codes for CSARATSGADEQFF.

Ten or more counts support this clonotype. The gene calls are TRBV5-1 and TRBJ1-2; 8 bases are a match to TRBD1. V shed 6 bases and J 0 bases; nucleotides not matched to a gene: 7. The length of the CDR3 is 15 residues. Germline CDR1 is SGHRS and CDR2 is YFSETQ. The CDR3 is CASTNRDRSNYGYTF. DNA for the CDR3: TGCGCCAGCACTAACCGGGACAGGTCTAACTATGGCTACACCTTC. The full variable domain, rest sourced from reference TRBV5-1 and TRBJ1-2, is KAGVTQTPRYLIKTRGQQVTLSCSPISGHRSVSWYQQTPGQGLQFLFEYFSETQRNKGNFPGRFSGRQFSNSRSEMNVSTLELGDSALYLCASTNRDRSNYGYTFGSGTRLTVV.

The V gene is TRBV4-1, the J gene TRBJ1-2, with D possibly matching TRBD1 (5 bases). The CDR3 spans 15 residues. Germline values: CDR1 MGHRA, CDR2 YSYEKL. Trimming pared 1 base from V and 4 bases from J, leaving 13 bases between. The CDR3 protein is CASSQVGTGFYGYTF. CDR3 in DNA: TGCGCCAGCAGCCAAGTAGGTACAGGCTTCTATGGCTACACCTTC.

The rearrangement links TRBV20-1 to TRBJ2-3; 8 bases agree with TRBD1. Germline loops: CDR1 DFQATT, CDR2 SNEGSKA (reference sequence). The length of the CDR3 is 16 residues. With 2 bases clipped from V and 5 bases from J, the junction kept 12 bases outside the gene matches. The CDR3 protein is CSARQSDRGVRDTQYF. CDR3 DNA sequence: TGCAGTGCTAGACAATCAGACAGGGGAGTTAGAGATACGCAGTATTTT.

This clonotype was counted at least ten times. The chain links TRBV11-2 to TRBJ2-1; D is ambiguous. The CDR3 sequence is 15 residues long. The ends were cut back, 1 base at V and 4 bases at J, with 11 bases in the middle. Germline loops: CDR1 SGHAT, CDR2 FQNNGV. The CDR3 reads CASSLVGPEYNEQFF. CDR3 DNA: TGTGCCAGCAGCTTAGTAGGACCCGAATACAATGAGCAGTTCTTC.

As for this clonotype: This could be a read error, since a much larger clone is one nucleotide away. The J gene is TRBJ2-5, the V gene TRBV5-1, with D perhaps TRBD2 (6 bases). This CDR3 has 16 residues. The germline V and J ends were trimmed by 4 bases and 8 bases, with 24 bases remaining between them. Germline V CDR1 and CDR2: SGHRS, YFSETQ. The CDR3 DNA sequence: TGCGCCAGCAGCCAAGTAGGGGCTAGCGTGATGGAAACCCAGTACTTC. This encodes CASSQVGASVMETQYF.

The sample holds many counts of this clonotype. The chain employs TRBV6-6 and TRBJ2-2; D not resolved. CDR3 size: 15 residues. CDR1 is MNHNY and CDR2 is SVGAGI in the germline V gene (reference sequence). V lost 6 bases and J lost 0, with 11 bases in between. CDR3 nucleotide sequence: TGTGCCAGCAGAAGCCCGGCTGCGAACACCGGGGAGCTGTTTTTT. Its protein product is CASRSPAANTGELFF.

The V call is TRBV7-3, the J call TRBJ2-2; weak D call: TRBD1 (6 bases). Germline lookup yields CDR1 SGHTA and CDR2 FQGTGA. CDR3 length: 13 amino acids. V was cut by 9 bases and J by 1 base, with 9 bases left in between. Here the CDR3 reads CARGHENTGELFF. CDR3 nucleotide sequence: TGTGCCAGGGGACACGAGAACACCGGGGAGCTGTTTTTT.

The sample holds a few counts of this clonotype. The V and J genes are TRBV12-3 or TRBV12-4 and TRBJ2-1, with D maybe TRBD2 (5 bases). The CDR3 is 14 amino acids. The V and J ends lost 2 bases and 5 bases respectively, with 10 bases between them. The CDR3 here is CASSLMGVDNEQFF. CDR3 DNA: TGTGCCAGCAGTTTAATGGGAGTGGACAATGAGCAGTTCTTC.

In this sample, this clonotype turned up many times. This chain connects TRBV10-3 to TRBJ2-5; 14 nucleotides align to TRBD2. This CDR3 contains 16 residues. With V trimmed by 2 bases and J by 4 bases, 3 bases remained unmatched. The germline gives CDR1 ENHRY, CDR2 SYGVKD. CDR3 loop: CAISEGGLAGGETQYF. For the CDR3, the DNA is TGTGCCATCAGTGAGGGCGGACTAGCGGGAGGAGAGACCCAGTACTTC.

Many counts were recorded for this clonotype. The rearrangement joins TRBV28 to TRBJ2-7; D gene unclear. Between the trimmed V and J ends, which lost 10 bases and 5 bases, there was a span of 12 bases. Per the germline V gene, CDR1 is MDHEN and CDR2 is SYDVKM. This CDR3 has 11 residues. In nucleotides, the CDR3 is TGTGCCACTTCGGACCAGCACGAGCAGTACTTC. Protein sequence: CATSDQHEQYF.

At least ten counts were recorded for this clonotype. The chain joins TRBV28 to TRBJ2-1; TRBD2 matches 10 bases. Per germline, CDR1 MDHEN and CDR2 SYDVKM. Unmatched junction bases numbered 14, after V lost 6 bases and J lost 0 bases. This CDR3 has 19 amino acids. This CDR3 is CASRPKSGGAGRSYNEQFF. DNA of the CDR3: TGTGCCAGCAGACCTAAAAGCGGGGGGGCTGGGCGCTCCTACAATGAGCAGTTCTTC. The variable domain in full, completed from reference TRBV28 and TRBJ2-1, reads DVKVTQSSRYLVKRTGEKVFLECVQDMDHENMFWYRQDPGLGLRLIYFSYDVKMKEKGDIPEGYSVSREKKERFSLILESASTNQTSMYLCASRPKSGGAGRSYNEQFFGPGTRLTVL.

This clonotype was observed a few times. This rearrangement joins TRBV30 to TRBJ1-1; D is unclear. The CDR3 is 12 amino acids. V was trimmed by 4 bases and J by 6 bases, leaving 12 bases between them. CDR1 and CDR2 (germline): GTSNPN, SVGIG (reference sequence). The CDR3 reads CAWTAGPPEAFF. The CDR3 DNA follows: TGTGCCTGGACGGCCGGGCCCCCTGAAGCTTTCTTT.

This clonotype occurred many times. The CDR3 reads CASSEGDFYEQYF. The CDR3 coding sequence is TGTGCCAGCAGTGAGGGGGACTTCTACGAGCAGTACTTC. The rearrangement links TRBV28 to TRBJ2-7, with D perhaps being TRBD1 or TRBD2 (6 bases each). Germline CDR1 is MDHEN and CDR2 is SYDVKM. This CDR3 is built from 13 residues. V was shortened by 5 bases and J by 3 bases, with 11 bases between the two germline ends.

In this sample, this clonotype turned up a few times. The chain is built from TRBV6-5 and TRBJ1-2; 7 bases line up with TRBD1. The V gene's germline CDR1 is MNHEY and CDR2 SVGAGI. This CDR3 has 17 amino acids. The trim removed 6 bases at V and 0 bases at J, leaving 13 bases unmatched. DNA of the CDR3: TGTGCCAGCAGCTCACAGGGGATTCTTCCCTCTAACTATGGCTACACCTTC. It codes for CASSSQGILPSNYGYTF.

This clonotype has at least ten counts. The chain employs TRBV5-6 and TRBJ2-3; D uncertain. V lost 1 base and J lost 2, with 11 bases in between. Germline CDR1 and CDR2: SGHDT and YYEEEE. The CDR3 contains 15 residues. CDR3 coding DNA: TGTGCCAGCAGCTTGTTGATCTCAACCACAGATACGCAGTATTTT. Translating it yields CASSLLISTTDTQYF.